This T cell receptor (beta chain) was observed in a study of shared clonotypes between healthy human individuals. Generated by immunoSEQ multiplex PCR, the TCRdb table keeps only in-frame clones and is missing some. The data contain about 2.5 million clones, just under 95% of them singletons. The donors were all Caucasian adults (living in Nashville, Tennessee). This CDR3 comprises 16 residues. Germline V lookup: CDR1 KGHSH, CDR2 LQKENI. With 3 bases removed from V and 9 bases from J, the gap between germline ends came to 21 bases. The sequence was collected from a man aged 18 to 29 in good health. Some clones in this sample may be carry-over from other donors' samples. The sequencing input was naive CD4+ T cells from PBMCs. Sample subset: CD45RA+ positively selected. This rearrangement joins TRBV18 to TRBJ2-1; TRBD1 or TRBD2 may be the D gene (6 bases each). The CDR3 DNA is TGTGCCAGCTCACCCTTATCCGGGACAACCGGGAGTGAGCAGTTCTTC. This sequence encodes CASSPLSGTTGSEQFF.